Listed here are 30 T cell receptor beta chains from one sample, sequenced in a study of blood T cell repertoires in COVID-19. Using immunoSEQ multiplex PCR, the repertoire was profiled, and TCRdb retains in-frame clones only, with some absent. The top ten clones hold around 0.92% of a sample with hundreds of thousands of clones, roughly 89% of them seen once. Input material: peripheral blood. The receptors were gathered from a man aged 18 to 30 with COVID-19, enrolled during active disease.

The chain links TRBV4-1 to TRBJ2-1, with 13 bases lining up with TRBD2. CDR3 length: 18 amino acids. CDR1 MGHRA and CDR2 YSYEKL come from the germline V gene. Germline trimming cut 4 bases from V and 9 bases from J; bases unmatched to any gene: 15. The CDR3 region is CASSRLTSGGPRLAEQFF. The CDR3, as DNA: TGCGCCAGCAGCCGACTGACTAGCGGGGGGCCGCGTCTTGCTGAGCAGTTCTTC.

The chain couples TRBV6-5 to TRBJ2-5; 10 positions agree with TRBD1. Germline values: CDR1 MNHEY, CDR2 SVGAGI. The CDR3 has 15 residues. The V gene end was trimmed by 5 bases and the J gene end by 7 bases; junction bases not matched to a gene: 10. The CDR3 region is CASSQTRQGALTQYF. The DNA of the CDR3 is TGTGCCAGCAGTCAAACCCGACAGGGGGCATTGACCCAGTACTTC.

The chain combines TRBV6-2 or TRBV6-3 with TRBJ2-2, with TRBD1 as a possible D gene (6 bases). Trimming stripped 2 bases from V and 5 bases from J, with 12 bases between. The CDR3 loop spans 15 amino acids. CDR1 and CDR2 (germline): MNHEY, SVGEGT. The CDR3 loop is CASSYQQGKTGELFF. Here the CDR3 DNA reads TGTGCCAGCAGTTACCAGCAGGGGAAAACCGGGGAGCTGTTTTTT.

The chain combines TRBV9 with TRBJ1-2, with 7 bases aligning to TRBD1. Germline CDR1 is SGDLS and CDR2 is YYNGEE. This CDR3 has 14 residues. Trimming cost V 3 bases and J 2 bases; bases outside gene matches: 4. Written as DNA, the CDR3 is TGTGCCAGCAGCGGGGAGACAGGGAACTATGGCTACACCTTC. It codes for CASSGETGNYGYTF.

The chain is built from TRBV30 and TRBJ1-5, with 9 bases matching TRBD1. V lost 3 bases, J lost 6 bases, and 3 bases stayed unmatched. The CDR3 length is 13 residues. Germline V CDR1 and CDR2: GTSNPN, SVGIG (reference sequence). The CDR3 reads CAWSHRGLQPQHF. Here the CDR3 DNA reads TGTGCCTGGAGCCACAGGGGGCTTCAGCCCCAGCATTTT.

The genes are TRBV7-3 and TRBJ2-2; D possibly corresponds to TRBD1 (5 bases). Germline V gene lookup returns CDR1 SGHTA and CDR2 FQGTGA. The V end was cut by 5 bases, the J end by 6 bases, with 13 bases between. This CDR3 comprises 14 residues. CDR3 protein: CASSLDRNPGELFF. The CDR3 nucleotides are TGTGCCAGCAGCCTCGACAGAAACCCCGGGGAGCTGTTTTTT.

V usage is TRBV5-1 and J usage is TRBJ1-1; D may be TRBD1 (6 bases). This CDR3 has 15 residues. V was trimmed by 0 bases and J by 4 bases, leaving 13 bases between them. CDR1 is SGHRS and CDR2 is YFSETQ in the germline V gene. The CDR3 spells CASSLAQGYGTEAFF. For the CDR3, the DNA is TGCGCCAGCAGCTTGGCTCAGGGGTACGGCACTGAAGCTTTCTTT.

V is TRBV6-5 and J is TRBJ2-7; 9 positions match TRBD2. V gave up 0 bases and J gave up 2 bases; unmatched junction bases: 2. From germline, CDR1 is MNHEY and CDR2 SVGAGI. This CDR3 is built from 15 residues. For the CDR3, the DNA is TGTGCCAGCAGTTACTCGGGACTAGCCGCCTACGAGCAGTACTTC. Translation gives CASSYSGLAAYEQYF.

The V and J genes are TRBV6-6 and TRBJ1-6; 8 bases line up with TRBD1. Germline CDR1 reads MNHNY; CDR2 reads SVGAGI (reference sequence). The CDR3 loop spans 16 amino acids. With 6 bases clipped from V and 5 bases from J, the junction kept 9 bases outside the gene matches. DNA for the CDR3: TGTGCCAGCAGAAACACGGGACAGGCCGATAATTCACCCCTCCACTTT. Amino acid sequence: CASRNTGQADNSPLHF.

This chain connects TRBV27 to TRBJ1-2; unclear D gene. CDR1 is MNHEY and CDR2 is SMNVEV in the germline V gene (reference sequence). V was shortened by 1 base and J by 14 bases, with 14 bases between the two germline ends. The CDR3 contains 12 residues. The CDR3 here is CASSLFVPGGTF. The CDR3 coding sequence is TGTGCCAGCAGTTTATTCGTCCCGGGAGGAACCTTC.

The rearrangement links TRBV2 to TRBJ1-4; D is perhaps TRBD1 (5 bases). Trimming pared 8 bases from V and 0 bases from J, leaving 13 bases between. The CDR3 is made up of 15 amino acids. CDR1 is SNHLY, CDR2 FYNNEI, per germline. The DNA of the CDR3 is TGTGCCAGCTTGGCTGGACAATCAACTAATGAAAAACTGTTTTTT. Its protein is CASLAGQSTNEKLFF.

The V call is TRBV24-1, the J call TRBJ2-3, with a weak D call TRBD1 (6 bases). There are 15 residues in the CDR3. Germline CDR1 is KGHDR and CDR2 is SFDVKD. V lost 4 bases to trimming and J lost 2 bases, with 12 bases between them. The CDR3 DNA is TGTGCCACCAGTGACGCAGGGACACTCACAGATACGCAGTATTTT. It codes for CATSDAGTLTDTQYF.

This clone came up a few times. This chain connects TRBV7-9 to TRBJ1-3; the match to TRBD1 covers 7 bases. V shed 7 bases, J shed 4 bases, and the junction held 10 bases outside the gene matches. Germline loops: CDR1 SEHNR, CDR2 FQNEAQ (reference sequence). The CDR3 covers 15 residues. CDR3 region: CASTEGARRGNTIYF. Here the CDR3 DNA reads TGTGCCAGCACCGAGGGGGCAAGGAGGGGAAACACCATATATTTT.

This chain uses TRBV9 with TRBJ2-2; possibly TRBD1 for D (6 bases). Germline V CDR1 and CDR2: SGDLS, YYNGEE. The CDR3 loop spans 16 amino acids. Trimming took 1 base from V and 2 from J, leaving 12 bases between them. CDR3 sequence reads: CASSVRDTPNTGELFF. The CDR3 DNA reads TGTGCCAGCAGCGTAAGGGACACCCCCAACACCGGGGAGCTGTTTTTT.

The count of this clone is one. The chain employs TRBV27 and TRBJ2-7, with D possibly being TRBD1 (6 bases). Germline V lookup: CDR1 MNHEY, CDR2 SMNVEV (reference sequence). The CDR3 runs 15 residues. Trimming cost V 6 bases and J 0 bases, with 15 bases left between them. The CDR3 region is CASRGIGQSSYEQYF. CDR3 bases: TGTGCCAGCAGGGGTATCGGACAGAGCTCCTACGAGCAGTACTTC.

This chain joins TRBV4-2 and TRBJ1-1; D is undetermined. This CDR3 region has 16 residues. Trimming shortened V by 10 bases and J by 0 bases, and 21 bases separated the two germline ends. CDR1 and CDR2 (germline): LGHNA, YNFKEQ. The CDR3 sequence: CATRVTEGSMNTEAFF. CDR3 nucleotides: TGTGCCACAAGAGTCACGGAGGGCAGCATGAACACTGAAGCTTTCTTT.

The chain carries TRBV7-2 and TRBJ1-5, with TRBD1 as a possible D gene (6 bases). Germline CDR1 is SGHTA and CDR2 is FQGNSA. The CDR3 has 16 amino acids. Trimming left V 5 bases short and J 0 bases short, with 14 bases between. CDR3 nucleotide sequence: TGTGCCAGCAGCCTGGGGCAGGGGCTTAGCAATCAGCCCCAGCATTTT. It translates to CASSLGQGLSNQPQHF.

V gene TRBV2 combines with J gene TRBJ2-3, with 8 bases lining up with TRBD2. Germline lookup yields CDR1 SNHLY and CDR2 FYNNEI. The CDR3 is 17 residues long. Trimming cost V 6 bases and J 0 bases; bases outside gene matches: 11. DNA of the CDR3: TGTGCCAGCAGCGAACGCCCGGCGGGGGGCAGCACAGATACGCAGTATTTT. Amino acids: CASSERPAGGSTDTQYF.

V gene TRBV4-1 combines with J gene TRBJ2-5; 11 bases line up with TRBD2. This CDR3 comprises 17 residues. Trimming took 2 bases from V and 5 from J; bases not matched to a gene: 10. CDR1 MGHRA and CDR2 YSYEKL come from the germline V gene. This chain's CDR3 is CASSQSESTSGKETQYF. The CDR3 DNA sequence: TGCGCCAGCAGCCAATCCGAATCGACTAGCGGGAAGGAGACCCAGTACTTC.

The rearrangement links TRBV20-1 to TRBJ1-1; TRBD1 aligns across 7 bases. Germline V CDR1 and CDR2: DFQATT, SNEGSKA (reference sequence). With 3 bases clipped from V and 2 bases from J, the junction kept 3 bases outside the gene matches. The CDR3 is made up of 13 amino acids. The CDR3 sequence is CSASRDSNTEAFF. CDR3 DNA: TGCAGTGCTAGTCGGGACAGTAACACTGAAGCTTTCTTT.

CDR3 loop: CALRGGFYNEQFF. For the CDR3, the DNA is TGTGCCCTTCGCGGCGGATTCTACAATGAGCAGTTCTTC. The chain carries TRBV10-3 and TRBJ2-1; no reliable D call. V lost 11 bases to trimming and J lost 3 bases, with 14 bases between them. The CDR3 sequence is 13 residues long. Per germline, CDR1 ENHRY and CDR2 SYGVKD.

The chain recombines TRBV19 with TRBJ1-1, with D perhaps matching TRBD1 (6 bases). The CDR3 runs to 16 residues. V dropped 1 base and J dropped 1 base, with 13 bases sitting between them. Germline V gives CDR1 LNHDA, CDR2 SQIVND (reference sequence). CDR3 DNA sequence: TGTGCCAGTAGTATAGGCCCCAGGGGCGCGAACACTGAAGCTTTCTTT. It encodes CASSIGPRGANTEAFF.

This chain connects TRBV6-5 to TRBJ1-2; 8 bases line up with TRBD1. Germline loops: CDR1 MNHEY, CDR2 SVGAGI. J lost 3 bases, V lost 6 bases, and 6 bases had no gene match. The CDR3 runs 14 residues. In DNA form, the CDR3 reads TGTGCCAGCAGCTTTAACAGGGGGGACTATGGCTACACCTTC. It is translated as CASSFNRGDYGYTF.

The chain is built from TRBV6-4 and TRBJ1-1; TRBD1 matches 8 bases. Looked up from germline, CDR1 is MRHNA and CDR2 is SNTAGT. V dropped 4 bases and J dropped 6; count of bases not matched to a gene: 22. This CDR3 is built from 19 residues. Written as DNA, the CDR3 is TGTGCCAGCAGTGCTCAATGGGACAGGCGTAGGGCTTCTTGGGCTGAAGCTTTCTTT. Its translation is CASSAQWDRRRASWAEAFF.

The rearrangement uses TRBV6-5 and TRBJ2-5; 8 nucleotides line up with TRBD1. The ends lost 7 bases at V and 2 bases at J; junction bases unmatched: 6. The CDR3 extends over 14 amino acids. Germline CDR1 reads MNHEY; CDR2 reads SVGAGI. Here the CDR3 reads CASNRQGIQETQYF. DNA of the CDR3: TGTGCCAGCAACCGACAGGGGATACAAGAGACCCAGTACTTC.

V usage is TRBV10-1 and J usage is TRBJ2-3, with a possible D match to TRBD2 (6 bases). Deletions cut 5 bases from V and 0 bases from J, with 12 bases between. Germline CDR1 and CDR2: WNHNN and SYGVQD (reference sequence). The CDR3 length is 15 residues. Here the CDR3 reads CASSRERGSTDTQYF. CDR3 sequence (DNA): TGCGCCAGCAGTCGGGAGCGTGGTAGCACAGATACGCAGTATTTT.

The V call is TRBV30, the J call TRBJ2-1, with a weak D call TRBD2 (5 bases). V lost 0 bases, J lost 5 bases, and 17 bases lay in between. The CDR3 consists of 16 residues. Germline loops: CDR1 GTSNPN, CDR2 SVGIG (reference sequence). The CDR3 region is CAWSVGLDGDDNEQFF. In DNA, the CDR3 is TGTGCCTGGAGTGTAGGCCTGGACGGGGATGACAATGAGCAGTTCTTC. Together with reference TRBV30 and TRBJ2-1, the CDR3 gives the full variable domain: SQTIHQWPATLVQPVGSPLSLECTVEGTSNPNLYWYRQAAGRGLQLLFYSVGIGQISSEVPQNLSASRPQDRQFILSSKKLLLSDSGFYLCAWSVGLDGDDNEQFFGPGTRLTVL.

J is TRBJ2-7 and V is TRBV6-5, with TRBD2 identical over 11 bases. V was pared by 6 bases and J by 2 bases, with 6 bases of the junction left unmatched. Germline assignment: CDR1 MNHEY and CDR2 SVGAGI. CDR3 size: 15 residues. CDR3 nucleotides: TGTGCCAGCAGCAGAACTAGCGGGAGCCCCTACGAGCAGTACTTC. Its translation: CASSRTSGSPYEQYF.

The chain employs TRBV5-1 and TRBJ2-2, with TRBD2 matching over 7 bases. V dropped 0 bases and J dropped 0; count of bases not matched to a gene: 2. Looked up from germline, CDR1 is SGHRS and CDR2 is YFSETQ. The CDR3 is made up of 16 amino acids. CDR3 region: CASSLGGGPNTGELFF. In DNA form, the CDR3 reads TGCGCCAGCAGCTTGGGGGGAGGGCCGAACACCGGGGAGCTGTTTTTT.

The rearrangement links TRBV2 to TRBJ1-5; D unresolved. Germline V gene sequence: CDR1 SNHLY, CDR2 FYNNEI. The V and J ends lost 4 bases and 6 bases respectively, with 16 bases between them. CDR3 length: 15 amino acids. CDR3 nucleotides: TGTGCCAGCAGTGTCCTTTCGGGGATTAGTCAGCCCCAGCATTTT. The encoded protein is CASSVLSGISQPQHF.